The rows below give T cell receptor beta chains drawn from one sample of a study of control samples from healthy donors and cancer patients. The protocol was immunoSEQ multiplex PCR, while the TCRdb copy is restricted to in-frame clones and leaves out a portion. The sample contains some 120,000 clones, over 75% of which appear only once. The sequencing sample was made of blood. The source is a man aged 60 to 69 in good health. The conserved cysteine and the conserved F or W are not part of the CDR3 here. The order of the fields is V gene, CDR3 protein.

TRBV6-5 ASSYIRTGGSYGYT
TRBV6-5 ATYTGTGTYEQY
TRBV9 ASSEKYAANYGYT
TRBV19 ASTLTGRTTGELF
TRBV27 ASSLYGHGQSEQY
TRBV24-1 APPPWGRKYEQY
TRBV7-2 ASRVAGGGLGEQY
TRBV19 ASSIDSRFSTDTQY
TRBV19 ATSGAYNSPLH
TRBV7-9 ASSSGTGGWDTEAF
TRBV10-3 AISERVTEAF
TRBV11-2 ASSFTGLSYEQY
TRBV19 ASSFSQGWQY
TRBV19 ASSIGGGYSDTQY
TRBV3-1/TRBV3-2 ASSQVYNEQF
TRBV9 ASSVGLGEIYEQY
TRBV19 ASRIGQAYGYT
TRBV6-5 ASSSSAFWEKLF
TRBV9 ASSVFAEPTGELF
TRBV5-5 ASSLAHTGNTEAF
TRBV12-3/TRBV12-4 ASSFNRGYGYT
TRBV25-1 ASMTTGATNEKLF
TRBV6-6 ASSSYRDSNQPQH
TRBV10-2 ASRGGRFSYEQY
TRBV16 ASSLDRGRSQY
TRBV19 ASNHGRTPNQPQH
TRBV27 ASSLSGTGGEAF
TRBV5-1 ASSGNSHSGETQY
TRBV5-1 ASSLSVGGYT
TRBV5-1 ASSSNTNYGYT
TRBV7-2 ATAPGLPIDTQY
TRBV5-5 ASSQGTGAYSNQPQH
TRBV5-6 ASSLAGRSSYNSPLH
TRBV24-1 ATAPGTVLNEQF
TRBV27 ASRGQGAQAYGYT
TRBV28 ASSLNGGGTEAF
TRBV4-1 ASSQDPQMDTGELF
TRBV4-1 ASSQDGTAGNTIY
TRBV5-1 ASSLEGIHSNQPQH
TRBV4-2 ASSPAGTEKNIQY
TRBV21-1 ASSVPGTQGNQPQH